This TCR beta chain originates from a study of beta chain features in type 1 diabetes. On the study more broadly: Investigators examined 85 million to 110 million sorted cells across all samples.

This clone appeared once. Expressed TCRB transcripts were sequenced because the entire RNA isolate underwent reverse transcription. Data came from immunoSEQ multiplex PCR; TCRdb stores just in-frame clones and leaves some out. The repertoire holds 300,000 to 350,000 clones, with 12% to 15% as singletons. The germline V gene encodes CDR1 SEHNR and CDR2 FQNEAQ (reference sequence). Trimming removed 3 bases from V and 1 base from J, with 9 bases in between. This CDR3 contains 14 residues. The specimen sequenced was central memory CD4+ T cells from blood. The receptor was isolated from a man aged 25-45 years in good health. J is TRBJ1-1 and V is TRBV7-9; the D is unclear. The CDR3 protein is CASSLVLGNTEAFF. The CDR3 bases are TGTGCCAGCAGCTTGGTACTCGGGAACACTGAAGCTTTCTTT.